The present T cell receptor (beta chain) was sequenced within a study of CD8+ T cells in alopecia areata (dated by TCRdb to about 2018). Study-level background: To study T cell clonal expansion in alopecia areata, the researchers applied high-throughput TCRbeta sequencing to both the C3H/HeJ mouse model and human patients. Scalp clonality was compared among normal scalp (n=4), patchy alopecia areata scalp (n=8), and alopecia totalis/universalis scalp (n=8). Scalp tissue and sorted CD4+ and CD8+ peripheral blood T cells from patchy and totalis/universalis alopecia areata patients and from healthy controls were covered by human TCRbeta sequencing. RNA was obtained with the PAXgene miRNA kit for fixed scalp, the miRNeasy kit for PBMCs, and the RNeasy kit for mouse skin. TCRbeta CDR3 regions were amplified by immunoSEQ multiplex PCR with 35 Vbeta forward and 13 Jbeta reverse primers. What the work shows at the level of the full study, not this receptor alone: Unlike mouse skin, where gammadelta T cells dominate, normal human skin contains resident alphabeta T cells that get sequenced too, which complicates analysis of the scalp TCR repertoire. Shared TCR sequences between patients were less evident than in mice, which may be partly attributable to HLA diversity in the patient population. Lesional scalp, especially in alopecia totalis/universalis, showed higher clonality and more expanded CD8+ clones than normal scalp, suggesting antigenic drive.

Of note for this clone: Its target antigen remains unknown. No per-base quality is available; no much larger clone lies one base away.

PBMCs were isolated by density centrifugation and stained for CD3, CD4 and CD8, and CD4+ and CD8+ T cells were sorted on a FACSAria. Scalp biopsies and blood samples were obtained from unaffected controls. Trimming takes 4 bases from V and 7 bases from J, and the germline ends sit 17 bases apart. Reading from cysteine to phenylalanine, the CDR3 counts 14 amino acids. The CDR3 DNA has 42 bases and is translated from base 1. CDR1 and CDR2, per the germline V gene, are SGHDT and YYEEEE. Libraries were made using the immunoSEQ multiplex PCR assay. RNA was extracted from all samples and reverse transcribed into cDNA as template for TCR sequencing. First-strand cDNA was synthesized using SuperScript III with a 2:1 mix of oligo-dT and random hexamers. A synthetic immune receptor repertoire was used to gauge amplification bias, and whatever bias remained was removed computationally. In the original analysis: Raw reads were preprocessed to remove errors, and CDR3 was defined by IMGT conventions from the conserved cysteine to phenylalanine. Clonality was calculated as 1 minus Shannon entropy normalized by log2 of the number of productive unique TCRs. Whether scalp clones were CD4 or CD8 was inferred by matching scalp TCRbeta sequences against CD4 and CD8 repertoires sorted from blood. TCRdb obtained this table from immuneACCESS and retained in-frame rearrangements with V and J assigned. These tables miss some clones; where compared with another copy, unresolved V genes account for less than half of the shortfall, and the remainder is unexplained. V and J calls and clone size are given by that table; D and trimming were obtained from the DNA. This sample comprises under 250,000 clones, roughly three fifths of them detected only once. Approximately 4.9% of the sample is taken by the ten largest.

The receptor's source is a human donor in good health. The rearrangement combines TRBV5-6 with TRBJ1-2; TRBD1 might be the D gene, on 5 matching bases. The sequencing input was CD8+ T cells sorted from blood. CDR3 protein: CASSAWLQDGGYTF. The nucleotides read TGTGCCAGCAGCGCCTGGCTACAGGACGGTGGCTACACCTTC.